The rows below give T cell receptor beta chains drawn from one sample of a study of post-analysis software for immune sequencing data. TCRdb reprocessed the PCR reads with MiXCR, giving one entry per CDR3 protein. The sample carries approximately 690,000 distinct CDR3 sequences, approximately 59% recorded once. The specimen sequenced was blood. Receptors originate from a girl between 2 and 10 years old with multiple sclerosis. The CDR3 runs from the conserved cysteine through the conserved F or W. The order of the fields is V gene, clone size, D gene, J gene, CDR3 DNA, CDR3 protein. A D gene is named only where the DNA matches it firmly. Expanded clones are given a class, and other clones once, few, many or no size at all.

TRBV6-1	-	-	TRBJ2-1	TGTGCCAGCAGTGGTTCGCTAGTAGCTGAGCAGTTCTTC	CASSGSLVAEQFF
TRBV4-1	-	-	TRBJ2-5	TGCGCCAGCAGCCGTCTCAGGGGTACGGGGGAGACCCAGTACTTC	CASSRLRGTGETQYF
TRBV3-1	-	-	TRBJ2-3	TGTGCCAGCAGCCGTCTCGGGGCGAGCACAGATACGCAGTATTTT	CASSRLGASTDTQYF
TRBV5-6	-	TRBD1	TRBJ2-1	TGTGCCAGCAGCTTGCGAGGCCCCAGTCGGCAGGGGGCAAATGAGCAGTTCTTC	CASSLRGPSRQGANEQFF
TRBV4-2	once	TRBD2	TRBJ2-3	TGTGCCAGCAGCCAAGACCCGACTAGCGGGCTTCGCACAGATACGCAGTATTTT	CASSQDPTSGLRTDTQYF
TRBV5-1	-	-	TRBJ2-7	TGCGCCAGCAGCACACCCTCCTACGAGCAGTACTTC	CASSTPSYEQYF
TRBV5-1	-	-	TRBJ2-7	TGCGCCAGTAACCGGGACCCTCGAGAGCAGTACTTC	CASNRDPREQYF
TRBV13	-	TRBD1	TRBJ1-1	TGTGCCAGCAGCTCCGAACAGGGGGAACGTTTCAGCGCTGAAGCTTTCTTT	CASSSEQGERFSAEAFF
TRBV6-6	many	-	TRBJ1-2	TGTGCCAGCAGTTATTCCTTACAGGGTCCGGGCTATGGCTACACCTTC	CASSYSLQGPGYGYTF
TRBV5-1	-	-	TRBJ2-5	TGCGCCAGCAGCTCCCCAGACAAGGCCCAAGAGACCCAGTACTTC	CASSSPDKAQETQYF
TRBV3-1	-	TRBD2	TRBJ2-7	TGTGCCAGCAGCCAAGATCGGACTAGCGGCTCCTACGAGCAGTACTTC	CASSQDRTSGSYEQYF
TRBV6-2/TRBV6-3	few	-	TRBJ2-3	TGTGCCAGCAGTTACTCGAGTATAAGCACAGATACGCAGTATTTT	CASSYSSISTDTQYF
TRBV7-9	-	TRBD1	TRBJ2-1	TGTGCCAGCACCCCTTCGAGGGACAGGGGATACAATGAGCAGTTCTTC	CASTPSRDRGYNEQFF
TRBV5-5	-	-	TRBJ2-2	TGTGCATCCGGGACACCCAATTCCGGGGAGCTGTTTTTT	CASGTPNSGELFF
TRBV7-9	-	TRBD2	TRBJ2-7	TGTGCCAGCAGCTTATTCCTAGCGGCATCCTACGAGCAGTACTTC	CASSLFLAASYEQYF
TRBV25-1	few	-	TRBJ2-1	TGTGCCAGCAGTACAGACTACAATGAGCAGTTCTTC	CASSTDYNEQFF
TRBV7-2	-	TRBD2	TRBJ2-3	TGTGCCAGCAGCTTATTTCCGGGGGGAACAGATACGCAGTATTTT	CASSLFPGGTDTQYF
TRBV10-3	-	-	TRBJ1-2	TGTGCCATAAACAGGGAGACCTCTCCTTCACACTATGGCTACACCTTC	CAINRETSPSHYGYTF
TRBV12-3/TRBV12-4	few	-	TRBJ1-2	TGTGCCAGCAGTCTGGTACGGGGGGCTTATGGCTACACCTTC	CASSLVRGAYGYTF
TRBV7-2	once	-	TRBJ2-1	TGTGCCAGTAACCTCCGGGACCCAGTCCCCACTGAGCAGTTCTTC	CASNLRDPVPTEQFF
TRBV5-1	many	-	TRBJ2-6	TGTGCCAGCAGTTTGGGAAGCTCTGGGGCCAACGTCCTGACTTTC	CASSLGSSGANVLTF
TRBV12-3/TRBV12-4	-	-	TRBJ2-1	TGTGCCAGCAGTCACCAAGCCAGGGAGCAGTTCTTC	CASSHQAREQFF
TRBV5-1	few	TRBD1	TRBJ2-5	TGCGCCAGCAGAAAAGGACAGGGGCTAATAGAGACCCAGTACTTC	CASRKGQGLIETQYF
TRBV4-1	-	TRBD2	TRBJ2-3	TGCGCCAGCAGCCAAGATCCGGGCGGGGGGGCCGTAGATACGCAGTATTTT	CASSQDPGGGAVDTQYF
TRBV7-2	-	-	TRBJ1-1	TGTGCCAGCAGCCCGCGCGGTAGTTCGGGCACTGAAGCTTTCTTT	CASSPRGSSGTEAFF
TRBV29-1	-	TRBD1	TRBJ2-7	TGCAGCGTTGAAGGGACAGGGGCAAATTCTTACGAGCAGTACTTC	CSVEGTGANSYEQYF
TRBV6-5	few	-	TRBJ2-4	TGTGCCAGCAGTGGACAAGGGATGTTCGGGAACATTCAGTACTTC	CASSGQGMFGNIQYF
TRBV20-1	-	TRBD1	TRBJ2-6	TGCAGTGCTAGTAGACAGGGCTCTGGGGCCAACGTCCTGACTTTC	CSASRQGSGANVLTF
TRBV10-2	few	-	TRBJ2-1	TGCGCCAGCAGTGAATGGATCTCCTACAATGAGCAGTTCTTC	CASSEWISYNEQFF
TRBV28	few	-	TRBJ2-4	TGTGCCAGCAGTCGGCCCCCCGGGCTTGAGGCCAAAAACATTCAGTACTTC	CASSRPPGLEAKNIQYF
TRBV6-5	few	-	TRBJ2-5	TGTGCCAGCAGACCCCTCGATCTCCAAGAGACCCAGTACTTC	CASRPLDLQETQYF
TRBV10-2	-	TRBD1	TRBJ2-7	TGCGCCAGCAGACCCACAGGGGGCCAAAACGAGCAGTACTTC	CASRPTGGQNEQYF
TRBV10-3	-	TRBD2	TRBJ2-1	TGTGCCATCAGTGAGTCGGGTAGCGGGGCGGAGCAGTTCTTC	CAISESGSGAEQFF
TRBV20-1	few	TRBD1	TRBJ2-3	TGCAGTGCTAGGGGCCCGGGACAGATATCACCCGATACGCAGTATTTT	CSARGPGQISPDTQYF
TRBV3-1	-	-	TRBJ2-7	TGTGCCAGCAGCCAAGGGGAGAGGTTCCACGAGCAGTACTTC	CASSQGERFHEQYF
TRBV12-3/TRBV12-4	-	TRBD2	TRBJ2-1	TGTGCCAGCAGCGCCCGGCTTAGCGGGGGAGATGAGCAGTTCTTC	CASSARLSGGDEQFF
TRBV6-5	-	TRBD1	TRBJ1-1	TGTGCCAGCAGTCCGACAGGGGTCCCTGAAGCTTTCTTT	CASSPTGVPEAFF
TRBV7-9	-	-	TRBJ1-1	TGTGCCAGCAGCCATCCTTTTGGGAGCTTGAACACTGAAGCTTTCTTT	CASSHPFGSLNTEAFF
TRBV7-2	few	-	TRBJ1-5	TGTGCCAGCAGCTTAGGTGGGGGTAGCAATCAGCCCCAGCATTTT	CASSLGGGSNQPQHF
TRBV20-1	few	TRBD2	TRBJ2-5	TGCAGTGCCCCGGGACTAGTGAAAGAGACCCAGTACTTC	CSAPGLVKETQYF
TRBV12-3/TRBV12-4	few	-	TRBJ2-1	TGTGCCAGCAGTTCCTACCGGGACTCCTTGATACCCAACGAGCAGTTCTTC	CASSSYRDSLIPNEQFF
TRBV5-1	few	-	TRBJ2-6	TGCGCCAGCAGCTTTCAGGGTTCAACTGGGGCCAACGTCCTGACTTTC	CASSFQGSTGANVLTF
TRBV9	once	-	TRBJ1-1	TGTGCCAGCAGCGTAGGGGTAGGGAGTAACACTGAAGCTTTCTTT	CASSVGVGSNTEAFF
TRBV5-1	few	-	TRBJ2-1	TGCGCCAGCAGTGTAGAAGGGGATAGCTCCTACAATGAGCAGTTCTTC	CASSVEGDSSYNEQFF
TRBV5-1	-	TRBD2	TRBJ2-1	TGCGCCAGCAGTCCGTCTGCGGGAGGCTACAATGAGCAGTTCTTC	CASSPSAGGYNEQFF
TRBV6-6	-	-	TRBJ2-7	TGTGCCAGCACCACGGAGCTCTACGAGCAGTACTTC	CASTTELYEQYF
TRBV29-1	-	-	TRBJ1-2	TGCAGCGTTGAGGCGGGGGCTGGTGGCTACACCTTC	CSVEAGAGGYTF
TRBV3-1	-	-	TRBJ2-1	TGTGCCAGCAGCTCCGGAGACTCGCAGTTCTTC	CASSSGDSQFF
TRBV29-1	-	-	TRBJ1-1	TGCAGCGAGGCAGACCAATTGAACACTGAAGCTTTCTTT	CSEADQLNTEAFF
TRBV7-9	-	TRBD1	TRBJ2-5	TGTGCCAGCAGCTGGACAGGGGGCCAACCAAAAGAGACCCAGTACTTC	CASSWTGGQPKETQYF
TRBV12-5	-	-	TRBJ2-1	TGTGCTAGTGGTTTGCGAGGTTCAGCGCCTTACAATGAGCAGTTCTTC	CASGLRGSAPYNEQFF
TRBV21-1	-	-	TRBJ2-5	TGTGCCAGCAGAATTTACGGGGCTAGCGGACAAGAGACCCAGTACTTC	CASRIYGASGQETQYF
TRBV7-2	-	-	TRBJ1-6	TGTGCCAGCAGCTTGCGGGGTTCCTATAATTCACCCCTCCACTTT	CASSLRGSYNSPLHF